A single count supports the clone carrying this T cell receptor beta chain. Its antigen is not known. These data come from a study of PD-1 blockade in classical Hodgkin lymphoma. Study information: The patients were dosed with nivolumab 3 mg/kg, infused intravenously every 2 weeks.

CDR3 length: 17 residues. From germline, CDR1 is SEHNR and CDR2 FQNEAQ (reference sequence). V was clipped by 1 base and J by 0 bases, with 13 bases between them. Relapse was seen in all patients after autologous stem cell transplantation, and brentuximab vedotin exposure was variable. Study-level points and caveats: When set against healthy donors, newly diagnosed patients were reported to show lower baseline TCR diversity. For complete responders, baseline diversity was comparable to that of newly diagnosed patients. The authors excluded patients who started nivolumab under 1 year after ASCT.

Sequencing was performed with immunoSEQ multiplex PCR; in TCRdb, only in-frame clones are kept and a portion is missing. The repertoire holds about 40,000 clones, with about 90% as singletons. Material: peripheral blood mononuclear cells (PBMCs), obtained at baseline. The chain is built from TRBV7-9 and TRBJ2-1; D could derive from TRBD1 or TRBD2 (6 bases each). The clonotype comes from a human donor with classical Hodgkin lymphoma. Here the CDR3 reads CASSLGGAGFSYNEQFF. DNA for the CDR3: TGTGCCAGCAGCTTAGGGGGGGCAGGCTTCTCCTACAATGAGCAGTTCTTC.